This T cell receptor beta chain was sequenced for a study of cytomegalovirus exposure and HLA in healthy donors (dated by TCRdb to about 2017). Context from the whole study: An earlier analysis of some 600 of the donors reported approximately 280 Gb of sequence data and 90 million to 120 million unique TCR beta sequences obtained from about 200 million T cells. An early release covering more than 500 HLA-typed donors comprised 300 to 350 gigabases of sequencing data and tens of millions of unique TCR sequences. HLA typing included class I and class II loci at four-digit resolution. All discovery cohort repertoires had been generated on a single sequencing platform. On average, over 200,000 unique TCR beta nucleotide sequences were sequenced per donor among some 420 genotyped donors of the cohort, with about 19% of those sequences being non-productive. The study combined high-throughput TCR immunosequencing, statistical association of individual TCRs with disease status, and machine learning to predict cytomegalovirus infection status. Alongside the repertoire data, information on donor age, sex, ethnicity and CMV serostatus was compiled. Several DR-DQ haplotypes were treated as single units for association and clustering because of strong linkage in the cohort. The later analysis used no new phenotypic data to find candidate immune exposures, relying instead on TCR beta sequences and their occurrence across donors. A later analysis re-examined previously published TCR beta repertoires from about 670 donors and added high-resolution HLA genotyping to investigate patterns of TCR occurrence. Among the approximately 400 genotyped donors, around 81% belonged to the genetic ancestry cluster associated with self-reported Caucasian donors. In an earlier analysis of around 540 of the donors, high-throughput TCR beta sequencing was used to judge whether each TCR beta V gene segment behaved as functional or pseudogenic. Using immunosequencing, the study profiled T cell repertoires from around 680 subjects and related those repertoires to cytomegalovirus serostatus. A separate validation cohort of roughly 110 different subjects was used in addition to the approximately 700-subject first cohort. Typing coverage differed by locus: A, B, C, DRB1 and DQB1 were typed in about 629-630 donors, DQA1 in about 500, DPA1 in around 580, and DPB1 in 400 to 490. The study aimed to test whether signatures of past pathogen exposure could be identified by cataloging public T cell receptors. Genome-wide SNP genotypes for about 60% of the 666 donors were used in a later genetic analysis, which treated that subset as a discovery cohort. What the work shows at the level of the full study, not this receptor alone: About 17 rarely observed V segments, including chromosome 9 orphons, were excluded from the earlier analysis of several hundred of the donors because counts were too low. Correlated functional status among segregating V segments might be attributable to linkage disequilibrium, but an unknown experimental factor could not be ruled out. Roughly uniform sequencing depth across donors was assumed in presence/absence analyses, although this assumption may not hold. The sequencing pipeline was judged likely to have produced a cluster of highly shared sequence variants as a technical artifact. The cohort was sequenced for TCR beta chains only, and without alpha or paired-chain data the features that could be detected were limited. In an earlier analysis of around 500 of the donors, most TCR beta V segments appeared in productive rearrangements about 90% or about 30% of the time, broadly matching IMGT annotations. Several of the top co-occurrence clusters appeared to be linked to parvovirus B19, influenza, CMV and Epstein-Barr virus, according to a later analysis. The authors suggested that the approach could potentially be extended to other disease states and immunological phenotypes. While some public TCRs were present in many individuals, most TCR sequences turned up only very rarely across donors. In vitro tests confirmed that a few of the cytomegalovirus-associated TCR beta chains recognize cytomegalovirus antigens. A further reported finding was that TCR beta sequences accurately predicted the HLA-A and HLA-B alleles for most subjects in the first cohort. Strong co-occurrence of HLA alleles, especially DR and DQ, made assigning TCR associations to individual alleles difficult. According to a later analysis, most CMV-associated TCR beta chains appeared to be HLA-restricted, and the HLA associations seemed to be driven largely by CMV exposure. The only immune exposure information available for the cohort was CMV serostatus. A later genetic analysis associated a missense DCLRE1C variant with V-gene and J-gene trimming of TCR beta chains, and an independent cohort replicated the association. The 87-base-pair reads could not distinguish some IMGT-functional V segments, including TRBV6-2 and TRBV6-3, so those segments were excluded. A later analysis found that TCR association rates varied across HLA loci, with DRB1 alleles showing the most associated TCRs and HLA-C alleles the fewest. Cytomegalovirus status was reported to be diagnosed by the classifier with high specificity and sensitivity in both the original and validation cohorts. Specific HLA alleles were associated with 16,951 TCR beta sequences at a false discovery rate of 0.05 in a later analysis. The study gave a list of over 150 TCR beta chains associated with cytomegalovirus. HLA typing was unavailable for some donors at each locus, so association tests used only the typed subset. In a later genetic analysis, fewer N-insertions in productive TCRs were reported among donors in an Asian-associated ancestry cluster than the 666-donor mean. Compared with equally common non-associated chains, HLA-associated TCR beta chains in a later analysis were more clonally expanded and had lower generation probabilities.

In total, approximately 700 healthy bone marrow donors made up the cohort. At the time of sampling, every cohort member was nominally healthy, though immune exposures that went unrecorded were likely present. The donor tested CMV seronegative and was one of the 352 seronegative cohort members. A peripheral blood sample was provided by each donor, and peripheral blood mononuclear cells were used for TCR beta sequencing. The Qiagen DNeasy Blood Extraction Kit was used to extract genomic DNA from the blood cell samples. Remarks on this clone: What this receptor recognizes is not known.

Libraries came from the immunoSEQ multiplex PCR assay. For the multiplex PCR, a mixture combining 60 forward primers for TCR Vbeta segments and 13 reverse primers for TCR Jbeta segments was used. The CDR3 region of rearranged TCR beta genes was amplified from genomic DNA with a multiplex PCR assay. The Illumina HiSeq System was used to sequence the amplified TCR beta libraries as 87-base-pair reads. The paper's data handling went like this. A later analysis counted about 80 million unique TCR beta chains across the 666 repertoires, and around 9.9 million of these chains were shared by at least two donors. Raw reads were error-corrected and collapsed into unique sequences by a nearest-neighbor algorithm in which closely related sequences were merged to remove PCR and sequencing errors. To assign V, D and J gene segments, CDR3 sequences were aligned to IMGT reference sequences. For a sequence to be retained, a match of at least six nucleotides was required to both a V gene segment and a J gene segment. Rearrangements were called productive when the CDR3 lacked stop codons and stayed in frame with V and J; all others were non-productive. Following IMGT convention, CDR3 was defined as the stretch from the second conserved V-encoded cysteine to the conserved J-encoded phenylalanine. Sequences without an unambiguous match to a single V gene segment were excluded from the earlier analysis of about 640 of the donors. In an earlier analysis of several hundred of the donors, V segments were called functional above 56.7% productive rearrangements and were called segregating when the between-donor standard deviation exceeded 5%. A statistical classification framework was built to diagnose cytomegalovirus status from the catalog of TCR beta chain sequences. V and J gene assignment, in a later analysis, came from comparing TCR nucleotide sequences with IMGT/GENE-DB human TR gene sequences. The TCRdist pipeline was used in a later analysis to assign CDR3 sequences and most-parsimonious VDJ recombination scenarios. In a later analysis, each TCR beta chain was defined by its CDR3 amino acid sequence together with its V-gene family, and reads without a unique V-gene family were excluded. In a later analysis, a few hundred highly shared, low-generation-probability nucleotide sequences were removed to address suspected cross-contamination and a sequencing artifact. In a later analysis, a clonal expansion index for each public chain was calculated from normalized within-repertoire ranks of inferred template counts. In a later analysis, generation probabilities were computed with a VDJ recombination model fitted to out-of-frame rearrangements, and the resulting probabilities were checked against IGoR. In a later analysis, TCR-TCR, TCR-HLA and TCR-CMV co-occurrence was scored with hypergeometric tests, and a repertoire-size bias correction was applied to TCR pairs. False discovery rates were estimated in a later analysis by permuting HLA or CMV assignments 20 times. A later analysis grouped co-occurring TCRs with DBSCAN, adding TCRdist sequence similarity when clustering within HLA-allele-positive subsets. Repertoires with fewer than 30,000 or more than 120,000 public chains, plus five repertoires with anomalous nucleotide sharing, were excluded from co-occurrence clustering. Entries here come from immuneACCESS through TCRdb and include only in-frame sequences with V and J called. Some clones fail to appear in such tables; in the studies checked, an unresolved V gene covers under half of the shortfall, and the cause of the remainder is unknown. That table supplies the V and J calls and clone size; D and trimming were determined from the DNA. The table of this sample itemizes about 110,000 clones. The ten largest clones capture more than 3% of the sample.

V and J are truncated by 1 base and 7 bases respectively, leaving an intervening sequence of 15 bases. The CDR3, cysteine through phenylalanine, is 16 amino acids long. The DNA shown is the 48-base CDR3, in frame from base 1. The germline V gene (reference sequence) gives CDR1 as SGHKS and CDR2 as YYEKEE. This clonotype originated in a man in his thirties or forties in good health and CMV-seronegative. Sequenced material: PBMCs. The V gene is TRBV5-5 and the J gene is TRBJ1-6, with TRBD1 perhaps the D gene, on 6 matching bases. The CDR3 protein sequence reads: CASSLTQGPGNSPLHF. The nucleotide sequence reads as follows: TGTGCCAGCAGCTTGACCCAGGGGCCGGGGAATTCACCCCTCCACTTT. Outside the CDR3, residues come from the reference TRBV5-5 and TRBJ1-6 proteins, so the full variable domain is: DAGVTQSPTHLIKTRGQQVTLRCSPISGHKSVSWYQQVLGQGPQFIFQYYEKEERGRGNFPDRFSARQFPNYSSELNVNALLLGDSALYLCASSLTQGPGNSPLHFGNGTRLTVT.